One and the same sample provided the 21 T cell receptor beta chains below, sequenced in a study of T-cell memory formation after mild COVID-19. TCRdb re-derived calls from the 5' RACE reads in MiXCR, one entry per CDR3 protein. The sample shows approximately 200,000 distinct CDR3 sequences, 16% of them seen only once. Material: PBMCs or a T cell subset sorted from them (not recorded which). The receptor source for this set is an adult woman who had mild COVID-19 (a few samples of this study predate the infection). Cell type and time point are not known.

J is TRBJ2-5 and V is TRBV20-1; 7 bases match TRBD1. The germline V gene encodes CDR1 DFQATT and CDR2 SNEGSKA (reference sequence). The CDR3 runs 15 residues. V shed 4 bases, J shed 2 bases, and the junction held 10 bases outside the gene matches. Here the CDR3 DNA reads TGCAGTGCTATTTATAGGGGGACAGCGCAAGAGACCCAGTACTTC. Protein sequence: CSAIYRGTAQETQYF.

The rearrangement joins TRBV7-2 to TRBJ2-3, with D unresolved. V was pared by 5 bases and J by 5 bases, with 14 bases between. This CDR3 spans 14 amino acids. Germline loops: CDR1 SGHTA, CDR2 FQGNSA. The CDR3 reads CASSLRPRVDTQYF. Here the CDR3 DNA reads TGTGCCAGCAGCCTCCGGCCTAGGGTAGATACGCAGTATTTT. The whole variable domain, remainder taken from reference TRBV7-2 and TRBJ2-3, is GAGVSQSPSNKVTEKGKDVELRCDPISGHTALYWYRQSLGQGLEFLIYFQGNSAPDKSGLPSDRFSAERTGGSVSTLTIQRTQQEDSAVYLCASSLRPRVDTQYFGPGTRLTVL.

The rearrangement joins TRBV12-3 or TRBV12-4 to TRBJ1-2; D remains ambiguous. The CDR3 sequence is 14 residues long. Trimming cost V 7 bases and J 3 bases, with 15 bases left between them. As DNA, the CDR3 is TGTGCCAGCACTTCCCGGGCAGAGTACTATGGCTACACCTTC. This translates into CASTSRAEYYGYTF.

This chain uses TRBV30 with TRBJ2-7, with 9 bases that match TRBD2. The germline gives CDR1 GTSNPN, CDR2 SVGIG (reference sequence). The junction had 2 bases not matched to a gene; V was cut back by 8 bases and J by 3 bases. This CDR3 contains 11 residues. For the CDR3, the DNA is TGTGCCCTTAGCGGGAGCTACGAGCAGTACTTC. It encodes CALSGSYEQYF.

This clonotype was picked up a small number of times. V usage is TRBV29-1 and J usage is TRBJ1-1; D gene uncertain. V lost 6 bases and J lost 0, with 14 bases in between. Germline-derived CDR1 and CDR2 are SQVTM and ANQGSEA. The CDR3 contains 14 residues. CDR3 in amino acids: CSVLLSPMNTEAFF. The CDR3 DNA sequence: TGCAGCGTCCTGTTGAGTCCCATGAACACTGAAGCTTTCTTT.

This clonotype has just a few counts. This chain links TRBV5-1 with TRBJ2-5, with TRBD2 identical over 8 bases. CDR1 SGHRS and CDR2 YFSETQ come from the germline V gene. Trimming removed 0 bases from V and 1 base from J; junction bases left unmatched: 8. CDR3 length: 17 residues. DNA of the CDR3: TGCGCCAGCAGCTTGGTTCTAGCGGGCCCCGGCCAAGAGACCCAGTACTTC. This sequence encodes CASSLVLAGPGQETQYF. Variable domain in full (rest from reference TRBV5-1 and TRBJ2-5): KAGVTQTPRYLIKTRGQQVTLSCSPISGHRSVSWYQQTPGQGLQFLFEYFSETQRNKGNFPGRFSGRQFSNSRSEMNVSTLELGDSALYLCASSLVLAGPGQETQYFGPGTRLLVL.

This clonotype was picked up a small number of times. J is TRBJ2-3 and V is TRBV7-2; D unclear. Germline V gene data show CDR1 as SGHTA and CDR2 as FQGNSA. The CDR3 runs 14 residues. The V end was cut by 5 bases, the J end by 2 bases, with 11 bases between. The CDR3 sequence is CASSDAPPTDTQYF. The CDR3 DNA sequence: TGTGCCAGCAGCGACGCGCCCCCCACAGATACGCAGTATTTT. The complete variable domain, with remaining parts taken from reference TRBV7-2 and TRBJ2-3, reads GAGVSQSPSNKVTEKGKDVELRCDPISGHTALYWYRQSLGQGLEFLIYFQGNSAPDKSGLPSDRFSAERTGGSVSTLTIQRTQQEDSAVYLCASSDAPPTDTQYFGPGTRLTVL.

This clonotype turned up a few times. The chain recombines TRBV4-1 with TRBJ2-2, with D perhaps TRBD2 (6 bases). V lost 3 bases and J lost 1, with 12 bases in between. There are 16 residues in the CDR3. Germline CDR1 is MGHRA and CDR2 is YSYEKL. CDR3 loop: CASSQGRGGNTGELFF. The DNA for the CDR3 is TGCGCCAGCAGCCAGGGCCGGGGAGGGAACACCGGGGAGCTGTTTTTT.

The chain couples TRBV6-6 to TRBJ1-3; D is perhaps TRBD1 (6 bases). The V gene's germline CDR1 is MNHNY and CDR2 SVGAGI (reference sequence). This CDR3 is built from 17 residues. V lost 2 bases, J lost 0 bases, and 14 bases lay in between. In DNA, the CDR3 is TGTGCCAGCAGTTACCTTAATACAGGGACCTCTGGAAACACCATATATTTT. Amino acid sequence: CASSYLNTGTSGNTIYF.

This clonotype showed up just a few times. The genes are TRBV3-1 and TRBJ2-7; possible D gene TRBD1, 7 bases. Trimming took 4 bases from V and 4 from J, leaving 14 bases between them. The germline V gene encodes CDR1 LGHDT and CDR2 YNNKEL (reference sequence). The CDR3 has 14 amino acids. DNA for the CDR3: TGTGCCAGCAGCCCCCAGGGGGGCAGATACGAGCAGTACTTC. As protein: CASSPQGGRYEQYF.

This chain links TRBV29-1 with TRBJ1-2, with D tentatively TRBD1 (5 bases). The V gene lost 1 base and the J gene lost 4 bases, with 13 bases spanning the gap. Looked up from germline, CDR1 is SQVTM and CDR2 is ANQGSEA. The CDR3 covers 14 residues. The CDR3 bases are TGCAGCGTTGAAGGCTCGGGGGAAGGCTATGGCTACACCTTC. This sequence encodes CSVEGSGEGYGYTF.

The rearrangement links TRBV9 to TRBJ2-5, with D maybe TRBD2 (6 bases). CDR3 length equals 14 residues. Trimming stripped 0 bases from V and 4 bases from J, with 10 bases between. Germline V gene data show CDR1 as SGDLS and CDR2 as YYNGEE. CDR3 sequence reads: CASSVAWRAETQYF. Written as DNA, the CDR3 is TGTGCCAGCAGCGTAGCATGGAGGGCAGAGACCCAGTACTTC.

This clonotype appeared a few times. The chain has TRBV4-1 and TRBJ2-5; 7 positions agree with TRBD2. Germline loops: CDR1 MGHRA, CDR2 YSYEKL. The CDR3 runs to 15 residues. V shed 5 bases, J shed 2 bases, and the junction held 8 bases outside the gene matches. In nucleotides, the CDR3 is TGCGCCAGCAGCGTTGTCGGGACTACTCAAGAGACCCAGTACTTC. Translated, it gives CASSVVGTTQETQYF.

This clonotype was seen a few times. The V gene is TRBV20-1, the J gene TRBJ2-4; 11 bases are shared with TRBD1. V gave up 3 bases and J gave up 5 bases; unmatched junction bases: 6. CDR3 length equals 15 residues. The germline CDR1 and CDR2 sequences are DFQATT and SNEGSKA (reference sequence). CDR3 sequence reads: CSASHRDRGENIQYF. The CDR3 DNA is TGCAGTGCTAGCCATCGGGACAGGGGGGAAAACATTCAGTACTTC.

This clonotype has more than one count but fewer than ten. The V call is TRBV6-2 or TRBV6-3, the J call TRBJ1-1; 8 bases agree with TRBD1. Germline trimming cut 5 bases from V and 5 bases from J; bases unmatched to any gene: 4. CDR1 is MNHEY and CDR2 is SVGEGT in the germline V gene. The CDR3 has 13 residues. DNA for the CDR3: TGTGCCAGCAGTCGACACAGGGGGACTGAAGCTTTCTTT. Protein: CASSRHRGTEAFF.

This clonotype was counted only a few times. The chain links TRBV10-3 to TRBJ1-1; no reliable D call. Germline V CDR1 and CDR2: ENHRY, SYGVKD. V lost 2 bases and J 3 bases, leaving 7 bases between the germline ends. This CDR3 has 13 residues. CDR3 in amino acids: CAISEHRDTEAFF. The CDR3 region has the DNA TGTGCCATCAGTGAGCACCGGGACACTGAAGCTTTCTTT.

This clonotype was counted between two and nine times. The chain employs TRBV7-2 and TRBJ2-1, with D perhaps assigned TRBD1 or TRBD2 (5 bases each). This CDR3 has 18 residues. Trimming took off 4 bases at V and 4 bases at J, with 23 bases between the two ends. Germline CDR1 SGHTA, CDR2 FQGNSA. The CDR3 nucleotides are TGTGCCAGCAGCTCGGGGCTCAAAGCGAGGGGACCTTACAATGAGCAGTTCTTC. Translation gives CASSSGLKARGPYNEQFF.

The chain employs TRBV5-6 and TRBJ2-3, with D possibly TRBD2 on 6 matching bases. Germline V gives CDR1 SGHDT, CDR2 YYEEEE. V was shortened by 4 bases and J by 1 base, with 13 bases between the two germline ends. The CDR3 is made up of 15 amino acids. CDR3: CASSVVGRRTDTQYF. DNA for the CDR3: TGTGCCAGCAGCGTCGTTGGGAGGCGCACAGATACGCAGTATTTT.

This clonotype was seen more than once but under ten times. This chain uses TRBV5-1 with TRBJ2-3, with TRBD1 matching 11 bases. The V gene's germline CDR1 is SGHRS and CDR2 YFSETQ. The CDR3 loop spans 14 amino acids. V shed 5 bases and J 6 bases; nucleotides not matched to a gene: 5. The CDR3 DNA sequence: TGCGCCAGCAGTTCCGGGACAGGGGGGGATACGCAGTATTTT. This encodes CASSSGTGGDTQYF.

There are a few counts of this clonotype. For the CDR3, the DNA is TGTGCCAGCAGTGAACGCAGGGTTCTTCAGCCCCAGCATTTT. Its protein product is CASSERRVLQPQHF. The J gene is TRBJ1-5, the V gene TRBV2, with D possibly being TRBD1 (5 bases). Per germline, CDR1 SNHLY and CDR2 FYNNEI. The CDR3 has 14 amino acids. Trimming stripped 2 bases from V and 6 bases from J, with 11 bases between.

This clonotype was counted between two and nine times. This chain connects TRBV2 to TRBJ2-2; D perhaps matches TRBD1 (6 bases). Germline lookup yields CDR1 SNHLY and CDR2 FYNNEI. The V end lost 6 bases, the J end lost 1 base, and 9 bases lay between the germline ends. CDR3 length equals 14 residues. Written as DNA, the CDR3 is TGTGCCAGCAGGGCACAGGGGAACACCGGGGAGCTGTTTTTT. Its protein is CASRAQGNTGELFF.